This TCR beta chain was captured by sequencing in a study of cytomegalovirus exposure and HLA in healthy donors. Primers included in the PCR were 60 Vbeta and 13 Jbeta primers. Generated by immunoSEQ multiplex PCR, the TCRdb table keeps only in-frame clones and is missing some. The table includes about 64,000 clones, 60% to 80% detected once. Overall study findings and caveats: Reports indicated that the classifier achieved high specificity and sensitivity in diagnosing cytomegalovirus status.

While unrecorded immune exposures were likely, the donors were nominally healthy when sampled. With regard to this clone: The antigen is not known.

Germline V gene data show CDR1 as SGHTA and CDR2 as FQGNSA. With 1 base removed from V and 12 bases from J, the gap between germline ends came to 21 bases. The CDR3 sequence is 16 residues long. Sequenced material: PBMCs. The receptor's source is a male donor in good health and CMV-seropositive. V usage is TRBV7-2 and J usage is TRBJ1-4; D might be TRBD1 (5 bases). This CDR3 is CASSLEANRPERQLFF. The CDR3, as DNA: TGTGCCAGCAGCTTAGAGGCGAACAGGCCCGAGAGACAACTGTTTTTT.